The 14 T cell receptor beta chains listed next were all sequenced from one sample in a study of STAT5B mutations in CD4+ large granular lymphocyte leukemia (dated by TCRdb to 2021 to 2024). Receptor libraries were prepared by the immunoSEQ multiplex PCR assay. TCRdb re-hosts the immuneACCESS table, in-frame sequences only. Its copies lack some clones; in the studies checked, an unresolved V gene accounts for under half of them, and the cause for the rest is not known. The sample table records about 34,000 clones; more than 55% of these occur just once. 2.5% to 3% of the sample rests with the top ten. The specimen was CD4+ T cells from blood buffy coats. These receptors were taken from a human donor in good health.

V is TRBV4-2 and J is TRBJ2-1, with 9 positions matching TRBD1. Germline V lookup: CDR1 LGHNA, CDR2 YNFKEQ. Unmatched junction bases numbered 11, after V lost 4 bases and J lost 4 bases. The CDR3 consists of 17 residues. CDR3 in amino acids: CASSLPSTGGFYNEQFF. In DNA form, the CDR3 reads TGTGCCAGCAGCCTTCCATCGACAGGGGGATTTTACAATGAGCAGTTCTTC.

The chain couples TRBV6-5 to TRBJ2-7; no reliable D call. The germline V gene has CDR1 MNHEY and CDR2 SVGAGI. The CDR3 runs to 12 residues. Deletions cut 5 bases from V and 6 bases from J, with 11 bases between. The CDR3 protein is CASSPLWGEQYF. The CDR3 DNA reads as TGTGCCAGCAGTCCCCTCTGGGGCGAGCAGTACTTC.

The V and J genes are TRBV15 and TRBJ2-5; 8 bases align to TRBD1. The V gene end was trimmed by 11 bases and the J gene end by 3 bases; junction bases not matched to a gene: 8. Germline loops: CDR1 LNHNV, CDR2 YYDKDF (reference sequence). The CDR3 consists of 13 residues. The DNA for the CDR3 is TGTGCCTCCTCCAGGGGGCGCGAAGAGACCCAGTACTTC. Translating it yields CASSRGREETQYF. Looking up the rest from reference TRBV15 and TRBJ2-5 gives the full variable domain: DAMVIQNPRYQVTQFGKPVTLSCSQTLNHNVMYWYQQKSSQAPKLLFHYYDKDFNNEADTPDNFQSRRPNTSFCFLDIRSPGLGDTAMYLCASSRGREETQYFGPGTRLLVL.

This chain connects TRBV14 to TRBJ1-2; TRBD1 might be the D (6 bases). In germline, CDR1 is SGHDN, CDR2 FVKESK. The V end was cut by 4 bases, the J end by 2 bases, with 14 bases between. The CDR3 spans 15 residues. CDR3: CASSLLRGWNYGYTF. CDR3 sequence (DNA): TGTGCCAGCAGCCTCCTAAGGGGGTGGAACTATGGCTACACCTTC.

This clone was recorded a few times. The V and J genes are TRBV2 and TRBJ2-4; D not resolved. The CDR3 runs to 15 residues. V dropped 1 base and J dropped 7 bases, with 14 bases sitting between them. Germline V gene data show CDR1 as SNHLY and CDR2 as FYNNEI. CDR3 loop: CASSEGPHGDNIQYF. The CDR3 region has the DNA TGTGCCAGCAGTGAAGGGCCCCACGGTGACAACATTCAGTACTTC. Drawing the rest from reference TRBV2 and TRBJ2-4, the complete variable domain is EPEVTQTPSHQVTQMGQEVILRCVPISNHLYFYWYRQILGQKVEFLVSFYNNEISEKSEIFDDQFSVERPDGSNFTLKIRSTKLEDSAMYFCASSEGPHGDNIQYFGAGTRLSVL.

The chain uses TRBV10-3 and TRBJ1-6; 7 bases line up with TRBD1. The CDR3 is 14 amino acids. V shed 4 bases and J 8 bases; nucleotides not matched to a gene: 5. Germline V gives CDR1 ENHRY, CDR2 SYGVKD. The CDR3, as DNA: TGTGCCATCAGTGCTGAGACAGGGCATTCACCCCTCCACTTT. The encoded protein is CAISAETGHSPLHF.

CDR3 DNA sequence: TGTGCCAGCAGCGCTCCCGGGACTAGTATCCCTGAGCAGTTCTTC. This translates into CASSAPGTSIPEQFF. The chain employs TRBV9 and TRBJ2-1, with TRBD2 matching 8 bases. This CDR3 comprises 15 residues. V dropped 3 bases and J dropped 9; count of bases not matched to a gene: 11. Germline CDR1 reads SGDLS; CDR2 reads YYNGEE.

CDR3 coding DNA: TGCGCCAGCAGCTTGCTCACCGGGGAGCTGTTTTTT. This codes for CASSLLTGELFF. The rearrangement links TRBV5-1 to TRBJ2-2; no reliable D call. This CDR3 contains 12 residues. Germline V lookup: CDR1 SGHRS, CDR2 YFSETQ. With 1 base removed from V and 4 bases from J, the gap between germline ends came to 2 bases.

The V and J genes are TRBV25-1 and TRBJ1-2; tentative D call: TRBD1 (5 bases). V was clipped by 4 bases and J by 0 bases, with 9 bases between them. The CDR3 runs 14 residues. From germline, CDR1 is MGHDK and CDR2 SYGVNS. The CDR3 DNA reads as TGTGCCAGCAGTGTGAGGGGTGCTAACTATGGCTACACCTTC. It is translated as CASSVRGANYGYTF.

The chain links TRBV4-3 to TRBJ1-1; maybe TRBD1 (5 bases). V gave up 1 base and J gave up 0 bases, with 12 bases separating them. This CDR3 is 16 amino acids long. Germline V gene sequence: CDR1 LGHNA, CDR2 YSLEER. The CDR3 region has the DNA TGCGCCAGCAGCCAAGCTCTGACAGCTATGAACACTGAAGCTTTCTTT. Translated, it gives CASSQALTAMNTEAFF.

On this clone: Sequence at one end of the junction differs from germline and may be a read error. The chain links TRBV7-7 to TRBJ2-5; a weak D match, TRBD1 (5 bases). The germline V gene has CDR1 SSHAT and CDR2 FNYEAQ (reference sequence). This CDR3 is built from 13 residues. This CDR3 reads CASSLGLRETQYF. The CDR3 region has the DNA TGTGCTAGCAGCTTGGGGCTGAGGGAGACCCAGTACTTC.

The chain carries TRBV7-6 and TRBJ2-3; D tentatively reads TRBD1 or TRBD2 (5 bases each). The CDR3 runs to 17 residues. Trimming took 1 base from V and 2 from J, leaving 16 bases between them. Looked up from germline, CDR1 is SGHVS and CDR2 is FNYEAQ. This CDR3 is CASSLVSWGKFTDTQYF. In nucleotides, the CDR3 is TGTGCCAGCAGCTTAGTCAGTTGGGGGAAGTTCACAGATACGCAGTATTTT.

This clone has just a few counts. The rearrangement joins TRBV6-5 to TRBJ1-1; 9 nucleotides align to TRBD1. The V gene end was trimmed by 3 bases and the J gene end by 2 bases; junction bases not matched to a gene: 7. The CDR3 totals 16 residues. Germline V gene sequence: CDR1 MNHEY, CDR2 SVGAGI. CDR3 coding DNA: TGTGCCAGCAGTTATTCTGGGACAGGGTTAAACACTGAAGCTTTCTTT. Protein sequence: CASSYSGTGLNTEAFF.

V usage is TRBV5-5 and J usage is TRBJ1-5; D remains unclear. CDR3 size: 13 residues. V lost 0 bases to trimming and J lost 5 bases, with 6 bases between them. CDR1 and CDR2 from the germline V gene are SGHKS and YYEKEE (reference sequence). CDR3 in DNA: TGTGCCAGCAGCTTGGTATGGGATCAGCCCCAGCATTTT. It translates to CASSLVWDQPQHF.